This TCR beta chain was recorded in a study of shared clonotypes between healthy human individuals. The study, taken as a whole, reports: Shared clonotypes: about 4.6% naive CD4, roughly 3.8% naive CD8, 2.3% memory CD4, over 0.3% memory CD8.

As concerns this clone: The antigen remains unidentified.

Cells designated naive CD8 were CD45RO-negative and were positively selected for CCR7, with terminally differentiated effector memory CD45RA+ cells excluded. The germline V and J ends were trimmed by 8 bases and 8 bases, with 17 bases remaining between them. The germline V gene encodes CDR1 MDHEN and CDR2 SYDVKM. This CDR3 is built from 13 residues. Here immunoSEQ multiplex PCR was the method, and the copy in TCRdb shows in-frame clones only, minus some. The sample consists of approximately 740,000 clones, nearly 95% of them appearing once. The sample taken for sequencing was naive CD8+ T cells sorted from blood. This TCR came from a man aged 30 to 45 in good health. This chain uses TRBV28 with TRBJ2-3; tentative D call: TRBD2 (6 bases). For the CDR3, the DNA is TGTGCCAGCCTGCGGGACGCCGGCGCTACGCAGTATTTT. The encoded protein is CASLRDAGATQYF. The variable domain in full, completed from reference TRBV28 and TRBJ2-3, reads DVKVTQSSRYLVKRTGEKVFLECVQDMDHENMFWYRQDPGLGLRLIYFSYDVKMKEKGDIPEGYSVSREKKERFSLILESASTNQTSMYLCASLRDAGATQYFGPGTRLTVL.